A single T cell receptor (beta chain) is shown here with its context. This sample stems from a study of blood T cell repertoires in COVID-19. TCRdb's copy holds only in-frame clones and misses some; the assay was immunoSEQ multiplex PCR. Of 150,000 to 200,000 clones in the sample, around 80% are singletons; the top ten hold approximately 18%. This clonotype originated in a woman of 80 years or more with acute or convalescent COVID-19. The sequencing input was peripheral blood.

The CDR3 is CASSDLGVAGNTIYF. The CDR3 bases are TGTGCCAGTAGTGATCTAGGGGTGGCTGGAAACACCATATATTTT. The rearrangement joins TRBV19 to TRBJ1-3; weak D call: TRBD1 (5 bases). With 5 bases removed from V and 2 bases from J, the gap between germline ends came to 13 bases. This CDR3 spans 15 amino acids. Germline lookup yields CDR1 LNHDA and CDR2 SQIVND (reference sequence).